This T cell receptor (beta chain) is from a study of tumor-infiltrating lymphocytes in localized non-small cell lung cancer. Study background: From each patient, both tumor and uninvolved lung, non-adjacent to tumor, were sampled.

The table came from immunoSEQ multiplex PCR; TCRdb's copy has only in-frame clones and leaves some out. The sample lists roughly 8,400 clones; 77% were seen once. Study-level findings and limits: Different pieces of the same tissue were used for each assay.

For this clone: Its antigen is unknown.

Germline V gene sequence: CDR1 LNHDA, CDR2 SQIVND (reference sequence). With 8 bases removed from V and 5 bases from J, the gap between germline ends came to 9 bases. The CDR3 spans 12 residues. The clonotype originates from a human donor with non-small cell lung cancer. The rearrangement joins TRBV19 to TRBJ2-2; possible D gene TRBD1, 5 bases. The specimen sequenced was lung tumor tissue. The CDR3 DNA reads TGTGCCAGTGGAGACAGAACCGGGGAGCTGTTTTTT. Residues: CASGDRTGELFF. Filled out from reference TRBV19 and TRBJ2-2, the complete variable domain reads DGGITQSPKYLFRKEGQNVTLSCEQNLNHDAMYWYRQDPGQGLRLIYYSQIVNDFQKGDIAEGYSVSREKKESFPLTVTSAQKNPTAFYLCASGDRTGELFFGEGSRLTVL.